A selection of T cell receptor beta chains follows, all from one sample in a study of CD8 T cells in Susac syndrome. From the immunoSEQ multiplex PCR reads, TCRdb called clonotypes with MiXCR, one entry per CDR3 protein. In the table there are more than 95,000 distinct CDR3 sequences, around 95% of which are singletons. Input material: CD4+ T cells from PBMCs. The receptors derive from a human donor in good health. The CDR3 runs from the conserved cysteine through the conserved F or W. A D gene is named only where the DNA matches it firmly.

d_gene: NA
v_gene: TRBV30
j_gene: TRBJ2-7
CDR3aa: CACRGSEQYF

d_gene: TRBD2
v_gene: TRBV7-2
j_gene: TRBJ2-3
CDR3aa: CASSLGVAGGPTDTQYF

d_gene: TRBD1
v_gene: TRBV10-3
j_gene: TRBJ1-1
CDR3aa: CATTDRGTNTEAFF

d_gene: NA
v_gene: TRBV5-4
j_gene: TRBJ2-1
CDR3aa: CASSPLGGGINNEQFF

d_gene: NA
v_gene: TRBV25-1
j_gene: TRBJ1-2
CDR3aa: CASSDSPLIGYTF

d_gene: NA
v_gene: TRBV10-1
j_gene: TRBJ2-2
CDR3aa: CASSKRTLNTGELFF

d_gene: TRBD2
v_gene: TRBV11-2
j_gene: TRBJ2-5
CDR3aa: CASSIGTTHGTQYF

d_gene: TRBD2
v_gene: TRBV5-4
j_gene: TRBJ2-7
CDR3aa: CASKLAGTYEQYF

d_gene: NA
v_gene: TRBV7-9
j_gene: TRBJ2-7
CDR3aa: CASSPDIYYEQYF

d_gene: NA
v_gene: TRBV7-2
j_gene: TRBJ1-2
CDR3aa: CASSSQPGGAGGGYTF

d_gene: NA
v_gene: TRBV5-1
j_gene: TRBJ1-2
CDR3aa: CASSLSGRGYTF

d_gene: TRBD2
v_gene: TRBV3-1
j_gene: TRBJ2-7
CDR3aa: CASSHRYKAGAYEQYF

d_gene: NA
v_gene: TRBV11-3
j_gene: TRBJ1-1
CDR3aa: CASSRGRLAEAFF

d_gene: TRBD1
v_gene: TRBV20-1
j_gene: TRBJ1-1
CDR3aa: CSAPDRGSTEAFF

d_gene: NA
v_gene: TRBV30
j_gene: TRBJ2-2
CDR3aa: CAWRMGPLNTGELFF